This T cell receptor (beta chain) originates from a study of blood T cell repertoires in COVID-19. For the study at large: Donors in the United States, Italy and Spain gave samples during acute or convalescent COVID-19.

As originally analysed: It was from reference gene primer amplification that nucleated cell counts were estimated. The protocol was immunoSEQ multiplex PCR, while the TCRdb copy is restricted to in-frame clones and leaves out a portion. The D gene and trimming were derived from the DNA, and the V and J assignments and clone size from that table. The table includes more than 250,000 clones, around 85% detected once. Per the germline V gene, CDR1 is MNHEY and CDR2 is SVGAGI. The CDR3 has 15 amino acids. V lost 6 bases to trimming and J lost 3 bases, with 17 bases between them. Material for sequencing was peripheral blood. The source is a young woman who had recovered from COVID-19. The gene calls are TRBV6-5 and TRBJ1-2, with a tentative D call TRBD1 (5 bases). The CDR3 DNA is TGTGCCAGCAGCGGACGAACAGGAGCTTACTATGGCTACACCTTC. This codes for CASSGRTGAYYGYTF.